There are a few counts of the clone carrying this T cell receptor beta chain. The antigen remains undetermined. The sequenced template was cDNA made from the entire isolated RNA. Measured with immunoSEQ multiplex PCR; TCRdb has only the in-frame clones, and not every one. Here the sample spans under 250,000 clones, around 14% being singletons. The record originates from a study of beta chain features in type 1 diabetes. Regarding the study as a whole: Sequencing the cDNA could make cells with high TCR expression show up more than they should. Significant though moderate, a shortening of TCRB CDR3s appeared in all four CD4+ subsets of Type 1 diabetes patients. In these data, an HLA type influence on TCRB rearrangement remained unresolved.

Per germline, CDR1 MGHRA and CDR2 YSYEKL. This CDR3 is 16 amino acids long. After removal of 4 bases from V and 0 bases from J, the junction contained 5 bases not matched to a gene. The sequence was collected from a man aged 25-45 years with type 1 diabetes. The rearrangement links TRBV4-1 to TRBJ2-2; 7 bases align to TRBD1. Source material: naive CD4+ T cells from blood. CDR3 sequence (DNA): TGCGCCAGCAGCCCATTCGGGACAGCGAACACCGGGGAGCTGTTTTTT. Its protein is CASSPFGTANTGELFF.